This T cell receptor beta chain was documented in a study of monozygotic twins with inflammatory bowel disease. TCRdb reprocessed the 5' RACE reads and reports one entry per CDR3 protein, with no DNA. In all, the sample yields about 210,000 distinct CDR3 sequences. Study observations and caveats: On the inverse Simpson index, IBD patients scored lower for TCRbeta diversity than healthy co-twins. What may have added variability to patient repertoires is that immunosuppressive treatments differed.

The germline V gene encodes CDR1 SGHDT and CDR2 YYEEEE. The CDR3 is 16 residues long. Points on this clonotype: Its antigen remains unidentified.

This receptor was taken from a human donor with ulcerative colitis or Crohn's disease, or a healthy co-twin of an affected twin (not recorded which). Sequencing used blood. The rearrangement uses TRBV5-6 and TRBJ2-5; the TRBD1 assignment by TCRdb is unverifiable without DNA. The CDR3 region is CASSVRPGQGSETQYF. Based on the CDR3 plus reference TRBV5-6 and TRBJ2-5, the full variable domain is DAGVTQSPTHLIKTRGQQVTLRCSPKSGHDTVSWYQQALGQGPQFIFQYYEEEERQRGNFPDRFSGHQFPNYSSELNVNALLLGDSALYLCASSVRPGQGSETQYFGPGTRLLVL.